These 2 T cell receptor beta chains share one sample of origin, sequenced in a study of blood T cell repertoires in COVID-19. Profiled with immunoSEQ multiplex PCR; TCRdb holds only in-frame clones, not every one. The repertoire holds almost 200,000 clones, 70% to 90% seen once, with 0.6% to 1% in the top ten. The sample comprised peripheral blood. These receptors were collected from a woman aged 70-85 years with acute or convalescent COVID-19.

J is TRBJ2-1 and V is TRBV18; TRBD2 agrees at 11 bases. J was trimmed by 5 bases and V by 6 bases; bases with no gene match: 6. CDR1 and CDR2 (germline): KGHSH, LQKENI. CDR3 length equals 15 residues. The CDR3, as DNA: TGTGCCAGCTCCCGACTAGCGGGAACACACAATGAGCAGTTCTTC. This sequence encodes CASSRLAGTHNEQFF.

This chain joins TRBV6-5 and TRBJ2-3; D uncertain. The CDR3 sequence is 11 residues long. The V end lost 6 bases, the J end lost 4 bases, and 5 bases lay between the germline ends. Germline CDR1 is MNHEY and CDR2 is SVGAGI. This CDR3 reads CASRFADTQYF. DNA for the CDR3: TGTGCCAGCAGGTTCGCAGATACGCAGTATTTT.